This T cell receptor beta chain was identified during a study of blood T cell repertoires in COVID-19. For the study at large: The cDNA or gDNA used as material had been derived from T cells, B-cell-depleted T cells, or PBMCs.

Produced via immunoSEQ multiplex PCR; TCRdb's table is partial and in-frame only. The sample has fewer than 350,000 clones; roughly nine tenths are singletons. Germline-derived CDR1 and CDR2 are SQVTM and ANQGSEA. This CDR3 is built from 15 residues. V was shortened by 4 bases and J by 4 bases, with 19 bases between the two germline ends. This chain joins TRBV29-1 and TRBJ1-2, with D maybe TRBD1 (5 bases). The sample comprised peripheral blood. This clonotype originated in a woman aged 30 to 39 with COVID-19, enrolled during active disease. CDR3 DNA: TGCAGCGTTGTTTCTCAGGGTGATTCTAGCTATGGCTACACCTTC. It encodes CSVVSQGDSSYGYTF.